This record looks at one TCR beta chain sequence and its context. Its binding antigen is unknown. Base qualities are missing; no much larger clone stands one base away. The data were taken from a study of control samples from healthy donors and cancer patients (TCRdb year 2020). Preparation of the library involved the immunoSEQ multiplex PCR assay. TCRdb re-hosts the immuneACCESS table, in-frame sequences only. Its copies lack some clones; in the studies checked, an unresolved V gene accounts for under half of them, and the cause for the rest is not known. The sample has under 450,000 clones on record, 75% to 95% of them singletons. The top ten hold just under 6.5% of the sample. The germline V gene (reference sequence) provides CDR1 LGHDT and CDR2 YNNKEL. Counted from cysteine to phenylalanine, this CDR3 has 15 amino acids. The entry retains the CDR3 DNA only, 45 bases that are in frame from base 1. At the junction V is shortened by 4 bases and J by 2 bases, with 12 bases in between.

The chain joins TRBV3-1 (or the pseudogene TRBV3-2) to TRBJ1-5, with a weak D call of TRBD1 (5 bases match). The receptor was isolated from a man aged 35 to 55 with head and neck cancer. Sequenced: PBMCs. This receptor has the CDR3 CASSPGHARNQPQHF. The nucleotide sequence is TGTGCCAGCAGCCCCGGACATGCTCGCAATCAGCCCCAGCATTTT.